Shown below are 30 T cell receptor beta chains from a single sample sequenced in a study of T cell repertoires in cytomegalovirus infection. Each CDR3 protein is one row after TCRdb ran MiXCR on the reads. The sample includes fewer than 400,000 distinct CDR3 sequences, less than 20% of them seen just once. Sample: PBMCs. These receptors were collected from a human donor in good health (CMV status not recorded). Some clones in this sample may be carry-over from other donors' samples.

This clonotype was seen many times. V is TRBV7-2 and J is TRBJ2-5; 13 nucleotides line up with TRBD2. After removal of 3 bases from V and 5 bases from J, the junction contained 6 bases not matched to a gene. This CDR3 region has 16 residues. CDR1 and CDR2 (germline): SGHTA, FQGNSA. Written as DNA, the CDR3 is TGTGCCAGCAGCTTGACACTAGCGGGGGGGAAGGAGACCCAGTACTTC. It codes for CASSLTLAGGKETQYF.

The rearrangement uses TRBV2 and TRBJ2-5; 8 nucleotides align to TRBD2. CDR3 size: 15 residues. Trimming took 5 bases from V and 5 from J; bases not matched to a gene: 10. CDR1 SNHLY and CDR2 FYNNEI come from the germline V gene. CDR3 sequence: CASSSGREAGETQYF. Written as DNA, the CDR3 is TGTGCCAGCAGTAGTGGGCGGGAGGCGGGGGAGACCCAGTACTTC.

This clonotype was seen at least ten times. The chain employs TRBV7-2 and TRBJ2-3, with D unclear. V was cut by 7 bases and J by 0 bases, with 17 bases left in between. CDR1 is SGHTA and CDR2 is FQGNSA in the germline V gene. This CDR3 region has 16 residues. CDR3 in DNA: TGTGCCAGCACCCCGGCAGTCGTCCTAAGCACAGATACGCAGTATTTT. Translated: CASTPAVVLSTDTQYF.

This clonotype was seen at least ten times. The V call is TRBV7-9, the J call TRBJ2-3, with D possibly being TRBD2 (6 bases). Germline CDR1 SEHNR, CDR2 FQNEAQ (reference sequence). The CDR3 is 15 amino acids. The germline V and J ends were trimmed by 4 bases and 5 bases, with 16 bases remaining between them. The CDR3: CASSSGLSEGDTQYF. CDR3 DNA: TGTGCCAGCAGCTCGGGACTCTCGGAGGGAGATACGCAGTATTTT.

CDR3 residues: CASSESLPDTQYF. The CDR3 DNA is TGTGCCAGCAGTGAGAGTTTGCCAGATACGCAGTATTTT. The genes are TRBV2 and TRBJ2-3, with D uncertain. CDR1 is SNHLY, CDR2 FYNNEI, per germline. Trimming cost V 3 bases and J 4 bases, with 8 bases left between them. This CDR3 region has 13 residues.

This clonotype was counted between two and nine times. The CDR3 nucleotides read TGTGCCAGCAGCTTAGGGGCAGGGCAGGGCAATCAGCCCCAGCATTTT. It translates to CASSLGAGQGNQPQHF. The chain recombines TRBV7-6 with TRBJ1-5, with D possibly matching TRBD1 (5 bases). The CDR3 has 16 residues. The V and J ends lost 1 base and 2 bases respectively, with 12 bases between them. Germline V gene sequence: CDR1 SGHVS, CDR2 FNYEAQ.

The chain links TRBV20-1 to TRBJ2-3; TRBD2 agrees at 7 bases. Germline V gene data show CDR1 as DFQATT and CDR2 as SNEGSKA (reference sequence). The junction had 14 bases not matched to a gene; V was cut back by 6 bases and J by 2 bases. The CDR3 extends over 16 amino acids. CDR3 sequence (DNA): TGCAGTGCCCAGGGCGGCGCGGGAGATTCCACAGATACGCAGTATTTT. Translation: CSAQGGAGDSTDTQYF.

A few counts support this clonotype. V is TRBV20-1 and J is TRBJ2-3, with 13 bases lining up with TRBD2. With V trimmed by 2 bases and J by 6 bases, 5 bases remained unmatched. Germline V gene lookup returns CDR1 DFQATT and CDR2 SNEGSKA (reference sequence). The CDR3 contains 15 residues. The CDR3 DNA reads as TGCAGTGCTAGAAGGGGGACTAGCGGGGTGGATACGCAGTATTTT. Translated, it gives CSARRGTSGVDTQYF.

This clonotype was observed a handful of times. An end of the junction does not agree with germline; a read error may underlie this. This chain uses TRBV5-3 with TRBJ1-3, with a weak D call TRBD1 (5 bases). TRBV5-3 counts as an open reading frame of uncertain function. This CDR3 comprises 15 residues. Written as DNA, the CDR3 is TGTGCCAGCAGCTTGGGGGTCGAGGGTGGAAACACCATATATTTT. As protein: CASSLGVEGGNTIYF.

This clonotype was seen a handful of times. The rearrangement joins TRBV7-9 to TRBJ2-5; 7 bases align to TRBD1. The CDR3 runs to 14 residues. In germline, CDR1 is SEHNR, CDR2 FQNEAQ (reference sequence). Trimming removed 4 bases from V and 4 bases from J; junction bases left unmatched: 6. CDR3 amino acids: CASSYPTGTETQYF. In DNA form, the CDR3 reads TGTGCCAGCAGCTACCCGACAGGGACAGAGACCCAGTACTTC.

This clonotype was seen a handful of times. J is TRBJ2-7 and V is TRBV2; D possibly uses TRBD1 or TRBD2 (5 bases each). Germline V gene data show CDR1 as SNHLY and CDR2 as FYNNEI. This CDR3 contains 15 residues. V lost 7 bases and J 2 bases, leaving 18 bases between the germline ends. CDR3 loop: CASTEGASRAYEQYF. The DNA for the CDR3 is TGTGCCAGCACCGAAGGGGCTAGCCGCGCCTACGAGCAGTACTTC.

The genes are TRBV10-3 and TRBJ2-5; 9 nucleotides match TRBD1. The length of the CDR3 is 14 residues. V shed 6 bases and J 5 bases; nucleotides not matched to a gene: 7. CDR1 and CDR2 from the germline V gene are ENHRY and SYGVKD. The CDR3 coding sequence is TGTGCCATCAGGTCGGGACAGGGATGGGAGACCCAGTACTTC. Encoded protein: CAIRSGQGWETQYF.

The J gene is TRBJ2-3, the V gene TRBV14; TRBD2 agrees at 9 bases. CDR3 length: 15 residues. Germline V CDR1 and CDR2: SGHDN, FVKESK. The V and J ends lost 0 bases and 7 bases, in that order; junction bases with no gene match: 5. In DNA form, the CDR3 reads TGTGCCAGCAGCCAAGATAGCGGGAGTATATATACGCAGTATTTT. Translation gives CASSQDSGSIYTQYF.

Here the CDR3 reads CAWSPSFTGPQHF. The DNA of the CDR3 is TGTGCCTGGAGTCCCAGTTTTACTGGGCCCCAGCATTTT. The rearrangement uses TRBV30 and TRBJ1-5, with no clear D. The CDR3 runs to 13 residues. Trimming left V 2 bases short and J 9 bases short, with 14 bases between. The germline V gene encodes CDR1 GTSNPN and CDR2 SVGIG (reference sequence).

This clonotype was seen ten or more times. The J gene is TRBJ2-3, the V gene TRBV7-2; 9 nucleotides match TRBD2. This CDR3 is 15 amino acids long. The V gene's germline CDR1 is SGHTA and CDR2 FQGNSA. Germline trimming cut 1 base from V and 4 bases from J; bases unmatched to any gene: 3. The CDR3 DNA follows: TGTGCCAGCAGCTTAGGCGGGGGGGCACCAGATACGCAGTATTTT. Protein: CASSLGGGAPDTQYF. Filled out from reference TRBV7-2 and TRBJ2-3, the complete variable domain reads GAGVSQSPSNKVTEKGKDVELRCDPISGHTALYWYRQSLGQGLEFLIYFQGNSAPDKSGLPSDRFSAERTGGSVSTLTIQRTQQEDSAVYLCASSLGGGAPDTQYFGPGTRLTVL.

This clonotype was detected a few times. This chain uses TRBV10-3 with TRBJ2-1; perhaps TRBD1 as D (6 bases). V shed 2 bases and J shed 3 bases, with 11 bases lying between them. Germline V gene data show CDR1 as ENHRY and CDR2 as SYGVKD. This CDR3 is built from 15 residues. The CDR3 is CAISETTGLYNEQFF. The CDR3 DNA follows: TGTGCCATCAGTGAGACGACAGGTCTCTACAATGAGCAGTTCTTC.

This clonotype is a singleton in its sample. The chain combines TRBV5-4 with TRBJ2-5; no clear D gene. V dropped 4 bases and J dropped 4 bases, with 14 bases sitting between them. CDR3 length: 14 residues. Germline V CDR1 and CDR2: SGHNT, YYREEE (reference sequence). In DNA form, the CDR3 reads TGTGCCAGCAGCCACCGGACGTCCCCAGAGACCCAGTACTTC. It codes for CASSHRTSPETQYF.

The chain carries TRBV27 and TRBJ2-7, with 15 bases fitting TRBD2. The J segment lost 3 bases and the V segment lost 5 bases, leaving 8 bases of the junction unmatched. The length of the CDR3 is 17 residues. CDR1 is MNHEY and CDR2 is SMNVEV in the germline V gene (reference sequence). The CDR3 region has the DNA TGTGCCAGCAGTCTAGCCGGGACTAGCGGGGGGTACTACGAGCAGTACTTC. Protein: CASSLAGTSGGYYEQYF.

The chain employs TRBV3-1 and TRBJ2-7; the match to TRBD2 covers 12 bases. The CDR3 has 16 amino acids. Germline V gene data show CDR1 as LGHDT and CDR2 as YNNKEL (reference sequence). With V trimmed by 4 bases and J by 2 bases, 6 bases remained unmatched. The CDR3 DNA follows: TGTGCCAGCAGCCTTGGGACTAGCGGGCCCCCCTACGAGCAGTACTTC. Translating it yields CASSLGTSGPPYEQYF.

This clonotype was recorded many times. At one end the junction does not follow the germline gene, possibly because of a read error. This chain links TRBV7-9 with TRBJ2-7; D remains ambiguous. Germline CDR1 is SEHNR and CDR2 is FQNEAQ (reference sequence). CDR3 length equals 13 residues. The CDR3 DNA sequence: TGTGCCAGCAGCTTAGGCCCCTCTGGCATGCCGCGCTTC. Its protein product is CASSLGPSGMPRF. Complete variable domain (other parts from reference TRBV7-9 and TRBJ2-7): DTGVSQNPRHKITKRGQNVTFRCDPISEHNRLYWYRQTLGQGPEFLTYFQNEAQLEKSRLLSDRFSAERPKGSFSTLEIQRTEQGDSAMYLCASSLGPSGMPRFGPGTRLTVT.

The V gene is TRBV6-5, the J gene TRBJ1-3; D is unresolved. The germline gives CDR1 MNHEY, CDR2 SVGAGI. Trimming pared 6 bases from V and 0 bases from J, leaving 9 bases between. The CDR3 totals 14 residues. The CDR3 sequence is CASRPGSSGNTIYF. CDR3 nucleotide sequence: TGTGCCAGCAGGCCCGGTAGCTCTGGAAACACCATATATTTT.

The chain combines TRBV20-1 with TRBJ2-3; 11 positions agree with TRBD2. The V and J ends lost 0 bases and 2 bases, in that order; junction bases with no gene match: 13. CDR3 length equals 19 residues. Germline V lookup: CDR1 DFQATT, CDR2 SNEGSKA (reference sequence). Here the CDR3 reads CSARDREASGGPSTDTQYF. The CDR3 bases are TGCAGTGCTAGAGATCGAGAAGCTAGCGGGGGGCCCTCCACAGATACGCAGTATTTT.

This clonotype has more than one count but fewer than ten. The rearrangement joins TRBV19 to TRBJ1-5; D gene ambiguous. The ends were cut back, 1 base at V and 6 bases at J, with 4 bases in the middle. This CDR3 region has 12 residues. Germline loops: CDR1 LNHDA, CDR2 SQIVND (reference sequence). CDR3 loop: CASSIGVQPQHF. The CDR3, as DNA: TGTGCCAGTAGTATAGGGGTTCAGCCCCAGCATTTT.

In its sample, this clonotype was seen many times. The J gene is TRBJ1-1, the V gene TRBV7-2; D uncertain. Germline CDR1 SGHTA, CDR2 FQGNSA. The length of the CDR3 is 14 residues. V lost 1 base and J lost 4, with 10 bases in between. CDR3 residues: CASSLGLSATEAFF. In DNA form, the CDR3 reads TGTGCCAGCAGCTTAGGCCTTTCGGCCACTGAAGCTTTCTTT.

The chain joins TRBV7-8 to TRBJ2-7; possibly TRBD1 or TRBD2 for D (5 bases each). Trimming left V 8 bases short and J 6 bases short, with 14 bases between. Per germline, CDR1 SGHVS and CDR2 FQNEAQ. The CDR3 consists of 12 residues. The CDR3 DNA follows: TGTGCCAGCCGACCCGGGACGGGCGAGCAGTACTTC. It encodes CASRPGTGEQYF.

The V gene is TRBV7-9, the J gene TRBJ2-5; the match to TRBD2 covers 8 bases. This CDR3 is built from 15 residues. Trimming took 2 bases from V and 3 from J; bases not matched to a gene: 5. Germline CDR1 and CDR2: SEHNR and FQNEAQ (reference sequence). The CDR3 is CASSLLAGPKETQYF. The CDR3 DNA reads as TGTGCCAGCAGCTTACTAGCGGGCCCCAAAGAGACCCAGTACTTC.

This clonotype was observed a few times. The J gene is TRBJ2-2, the V gene TRBV12-3 or TRBV12-4; 10 bases map to TRBD1. V was pared by 3 bases and J by 7 bases, with 2 bases of the junction left unmatched. CDR3 length equals 14 residues. CDR3 protein: CASSLTGGHGELFF. Written as DNA, the CDR3 is TGTGCCAGCAGTTTGACAGGGGGCCACGGGGAGCTGTTTTTT.

Only a few counts were recorded for this clonotype. The gene calls are TRBV18 and TRBJ1-1, with TRBD1 matching 8 bases. The V segment lost 6 bases and the J segment 4 bases; nucleotides outside the gene matches: 10. The CDR3 covers 15 residues. CDR1 KGHSH and CDR2 LQKENI come from the germline V gene. DNA of the CDR3: TGTGCCAGCTCGTCATCACAGGGGGTAGGCACTGAAGCTTTCTTT. As protein: CASSSSQGVGTEAFF.

The genes are TRBV6-6 and TRBJ2-7, with D hard to call. This CDR3 region has 13 residues. Germline lookup yields CDR1 MNHNY and CDR2 SVGAGI (reference sequence). Trimming stripped 1 base from V and 6 bases from J, with 10 bases between. The DNA of the CDR3 is TGTGCCAGCAGTTACTTTTCCGTCGGCGAGCAGTACTTC. Translation: CASSYFSVGEQYF.

This clonotype showed up just once. The chain links TRBV20-1 to TRBJ2-3; 8 nucleotides agree with TRBD2. This CDR3 contains 15 residues. The trim removed 6 bases at V and 1 base at J, leaving 9 bases unmatched. Germline CDR1 reads DFQATT; CDR2 reads SNEGSKA (reference sequence). CDR3 nucleotide sequence: TGCAGTGCCCACGGGGGGCGGGGGGGCACAGATACGCAGTATTTT. Amino acids: CSAHGGRGGTDTQYF.